These 32 T cell receptor beta chains originate from one sample sequenced in a study of blood T cell repertoires in COVID-19. Sequenced by immunoSEQ multiplex PCR; TCRdb stores in-frame clones only, minus some. The data contain tens of thousands of clones, roughly nine tenths of them seen just once; the ten biggest clones take up over 1%. The sequenced material came from peripheral blood. The receptor set was obtained from a man between 60 and 75 years old with acute or convalescent COVID-19.

The CDR3 loop reads CASSLSGPQGLYF. The CDR3 DNA reads TGTGCCAGCAGCCTAAGTGGGCCGCAGGGGCTGTATTTT. The chain employs TRBV14 and TRBJ2-3, with TRBD1 as a possible D gene (6 bases). Trimming took off 4 bases at V and 14 bases at J, with 19 bases between the two ends. Looked up from germline, CDR1 is SGHDN and CDR2 is FVKESK. This CDR3 has 13 residues.

The chain combines TRBV3-1 (or the pseudogene TRBV3-2) with TRBJ1-6; possible D gene TRBD1, 6 bases. The CDR3 length is 14 residues. Germline V gene lookup returns CDR1 LGHDT and CDR2 YNNKEL (reference sequence). V was shortened by 6 bases and J by 4 bases, with 10 bases between the two germline ends. This CDR3 is CASRLQGYNSPLHF. Here the CDR3 DNA reads TGTGCCAGCAGACTTCAGGGGTATAATTCACCCCTCCACTTT.

The chain combines TRBV19 with TRBJ1-5, with no clear D. The ends were cut back, 3 bases at V and 2 bases at J, with 11 bases in the middle. CDR3 length: 15 residues. Looked up from germline, CDR1 is LNHDA and CDR2 is SQIVND (reference sequence). CDR3: CASSIGVSGNQPQHF. CDR3 DNA: TGTGCCAGTAGTATTGGGGTTAGCGGCAATCAGCCCCAGCATTTT.

The V and J genes are TRBV7-2 and TRBJ2-2; D perhaps matches TRBD1 (6 bases). This CDR3 contains 15 residues. Germline V gene data show CDR1 as SGHTA and CDR2 as FQGNSA. Trimming removed 3 bases at V and 2 bases at J, with 10 bases between. The CDR3 protein is CASSFLQGNTGELFF. The CDR3, as DNA: TGTGCCAGCAGCTTCCTACAGGGAAACACCGGGGAGCTGTTTTTT.

This chain joins TRBV7-9 and TRBJ2-7; D perhaps matches TRBD2 (5 bases). The CDR3 length is 13 residues. V was pared by 5 bases and J by 1 base, with 9 bases between. Germline assignment: CDR1 SEHNR and CDR2 FQNEAQ (reference sequence). The CDR3 bases are TGTGCCAGCAGCCCCGGCGGGTCCTACGAGCAGTACTTC. This codes for CASSPGGSYEQYF.

The V gene is TRBV19, the J gene TRBJ1-5, with D perhaps matching TRBD1 (5 bases). The CDR3 runs to 17 residues. Germline V gene sequence: CDR1 LNHDA, CDR2 SQIVND (reference sequence). Trimming took 2 bases from V and 0 from J, leaving 14 bases between them. The CDR3 loop is CASSIIPGVLSNQPQHF. The CDR3 nucleotides read TGTGCCAGTAGTATAATTCCGGGGGTCCTTAGCAATCAGCCCCAGCATTTT.

Points on this clone: Because the CDR3's place on the DNA is in doubt, the DNA is left out and the CDR3 is given as listed by TCRdb. This sequence joins TRBV21-1 and TRBJ1-4; the DNA was not used to check the table's D call, TRBD1. TRBV21-1 is shown as a pseudogene. The CDR3 spans 19 amino acids, including both terminal residues. The CDR3 is CASSKDVGTGAVTNEKLFF.

The chain joins TRBV21-1 to TRBJ2-3; the DNA was not compared with TRBD2, the D call given in the table. TRBV21-1 is marked as a pseudogene. This CDR3 spans 15 amino acids. CDR3 DNA: TGTGCCAGCAGCAAAGTGCTGAGGGTCTCAGATACGCAGTATTTT. Protein: CASSKVLRVSDTQYF.

This chain joins TRBV7-9 and TRBJ1-2; 8 nucleotides line up with TRBD1. The junction had 5 bases not matched to a gene; V was cut back by 3 bases and J by 8 bases. Germline V gene data show CDR1 as SEHNR and CDR2 as FQNEAQ (reference sequence). The CDR3 is 13 amino acids. The CDR3 spells CASSLRQGTGYTF. As DNA, the CDR3 is TGTGCCAGCAGCTTGAGACAGGGGACCGGCTACACCTTC.

The CDR3 DNA is TGCGCCAGCAGCAGCCGGGACAGGGGGCGGTCAGATACGCAGTATTTT. It specifies CASSSRDRGRSDTQYF. This chain connects TRBV5-1 to TRBJ2-3; TRBD1 matches at 12 bases. Germline trimming cut 4 bases from V and 4 bases from J; bases unmatched to any gene: 7. The CDR3 runs to 16 residues. Germline V CDR1 and CDR2: SGHRS, YFSETQ.

There are a few counts of this clone. This rearrangement joins TRBV7-9 to TRBJ2-7; 12 bases align to TRBD1. The V gene end was trimmed by 5 bases and the J gene end by 2 bases; junction bases not matched to a gene: 10. CDR3 length equals 17 residues. The germline gives CDR1 SEHNR, CDR2 FQNEAQ (reference sequence). The CDR3 loop reads CASSPKWGQGATYEQYF. The CDR3 region has the DNA TGTGCCAGCAGCCCGAAGTGGGGACAGGGGGCTACCTACGAGCAGTACTTC.

This rearrangement joins TRBV5-4 to TRBJ2-4, with 7 bases fitting TRBD1. The germline gives CDR1 SGHNT, CDR2 YYREEE (reference sequence). The CDR3 sequence is 16 residues long. V was pared by 4 bases and J by 0 bases, with 7 bases of the junction left unmatched. The CDR3 coding sequence is TGTGCCAGCAGCCCCGGGACAGTGATAGCCAAAAACATTCAGTACTTC. Protein product: CASSPGTVIAKNIQYF.

This clone was picked up one time. The V gene is TRBV19, the J gene TRBJ1-4; 8 bases match TRBD1. CDR3 length equals 14 residues. Germline lookup yields CDR1 LNHDA and CDR2 SQIVND (reference sequence). Trimming cost V 11 bases and J 1 base; bases outside gene matches: 6. Here the CDR3 reads CAVSGTGTNEKLFF. The CDR3 nucleotides read TGTGCCGTCTCAGGGACAGGAACTAATGAAAAACTGTTTTTT.

The chain employs TRBV27 and TRBJ1-1; maybe TRBD1 (6 bases). The CDR3 covers 13 residues. Per the germline V gene, CDR1 is MNHEY and CDR2 is SMNVEV (reference sequence). The V end was cut by 3 bases, the J end by 4 bases, with 9 bases between. The CDR3 DNA sequence: TGTGCCAGCAGTTTGGGGGCGGGCACTGAAGCTTTCTTT. This translates into CASSLGAGTEAFF.

The chain has TRBV5-1 and TRBJ2-3; TRBD1 agrees at 10 bases. Germline CDR1 SGHRS, CDR2 YFSETQ. This CDR3 region has 15 residues. V shed 4 bases and J 2 bases; nucleotides not matched to a gene: 4. CDR3 region: CASSLGQGFTDTQYF. For the CDR3, the DNA is TGCGCCAGCAGCCTGGGACAGGGGTTCACAGATACGCAGTATTTT.

V is TRBV2 and J is TRBJ1-4; 10 nucleotides match TRBD1. This CDR3 comprises 15 residues. The germline V gene encodes CDR1 SNHLY and CDR2 FYNNEI. The V and J ends lost 0 bases and 5 bases, in that order; junction bases with no gene match: 0. DNA for the CDR3: TGTGCCAGCAGTGAAGCGGGACAGGGGAATGAAAAACTGTTTTTT. Residues: CASSEAGQGNEKLFF. Filled out from reference TRBV2 and TRBJ1-4, the complete variable domain reads EPEVTQTPSHQVTQMGQEVILRCVPISNHLYFYWYRQILGQKVEFLVSFYNNEISEKSEIFDDQFSVERPDGSNFTLKIRSTKLEDSAMYFCASSEAGQGNEKLFFGSGTQLSVL.

The rearrangement uses TRBV7-9 and TRBJ1-4, with 9 bases aligning to TRBD1. With 0 bases clipped from V and 7 bases from J, the junction kept 3 bases outside the gene matches. This CDR3 is built from 15 residues. Germline CDR1 and CDR2: SEHNR and FQNEAQ (reference sequence). The CDR3 loop reads CASSLATGGTEKLFF. In DNA, the CDR3 is TGTGCCAGCAGCTTAGCTACAGGGGGCACTGAAAAACTGTTTTTT.

This clone was detected once. The chain joins TRBV10-3 to TRBJ1-2; no reliable D call. The length of the CDR3 is 13 residues. Trimming stripped 6 bases from V and 2 bases from J, with 10 bases between. Per the germline V gene, CDR1 is ENHRY and CDR2 is SYGVKD. The CDR3 sequence is CAISLTANYGYTF. The CDR3 DNA reads TGTGCCATCAGCCTTACAGCAAACTATGGCTACACCTTC.

The gene calls are TRBV5-1 and TRBJ2-7, with D uncertain. Trimming pared 8 bases from V and 4 bases from J, leaving 19 bases between. CDR1 and CDR2 from the germline V gene are SGHRS and YFSETQ. The CDR3 consists of 14 residues. CDR3 nucleotide sequence: TGCGCCAGTCATCGAGGCCCAAGTGGGTACGAGCAGTACTTC. Translating gives CASHRGPSGYEQYF. The complete variable domain, with remaining parts taken from reference TRBV5-1 and TRBJ2-7, reads KAGVTQTPRYLIKTRGQQVTLSCSPISGHRSVSWYQQTPGQGLQFLFEYFSETQRNKGNFPGRFSGRQFSNSRSEMNVSTLELGDSALYLCASHRGPSGYEQYFGPGTRLTVT.

This clone turned up a few times. The chain is built from TRBV4-1 and TRBJ1-3; 7 bases align to TRBD1. CDR1 is MGHRA and CDR2 is YSYEKL in the germline V gene. The V segment lost 3 bases and the J segment 2 bases; nucleotides outside the gene matches: 7. The CDR3 sequence is 16 residues long. The CDR3, as DNA: TGCGCCAGCAGCCAGCGACAGGGTAGGACTGGAAACACCATATATTTT. Amino acid sequence: CASSQRQGRTGNTIYF.

The chain couples TRBV10-3 to TRBJ1-5; D is unclear. CDR1 ENHRY and CDR2 SYGVKD come from the germline V gene. Trimming stripped 4 bases from V and 6 bases from J, with 10 bases between. This CDR3 region has 13 residues. The CDR3 protein is CAISAVGSQPQHF. In DNA, the CDR3 is TGTGCCATCAGTGCCGTCGGGAGTCAGCCCCAGCATTTT.

The chain links TRBV5-1 to TRBJ1-1; no clear D gene. This CDR3 has 14 residues. CDR1 and CDR2 (germline): SGHRS, YFSETQ. The ends were cut back, 4 bases at V and 11 bases at J, with 21 bases in the middle. The CDR3 sequence is CASSRSDGVLEAFF. The CDR3 DNA sequence: TGCGCCAGCAGCAGGAGTGATGGCGTACTAGAGGCTTTCTTT.

The chain uses TRBV27 and TRBJ1-2, with TRBD1 identical over 12 bases. The V and J ends lost 5 bases and 3 bases, in that order; junction bases with no gene match: 13. This CDR3 is built from 18 residues. CDR1 MNHEY and CDR2 SMNVEV come from the germline V gene (reference sequence). This CDR3 is CASSNRDRGRAFYYGYTF. CDR3 bases: TGTGCCAGCAGTAATCGGGACAGGGGGCGCGCATTTTACTATGGCTACACCTTC.

The chain has TRBV6-5 and TRBJ1-5, with 10 bases fitting TRBD1. Per germline, CDR1 MNHEY and CDR2 SVGAGI. CDR3 size: 15 residues. The trim removed 2 bases at V and 3 bases at J, leaving 1 base unmatched. This chain's CDR3 is CASSYGQGVNQPQHF. CDR3 DNA sequence: TGTGCCAGCAGTTACGGACAGGGGGTCAATCAGCCCCAGCATTTT.

The CDR3 loop is CASSSTVMNTEAFF. CDR3 nucleotides: TGTGCCAGCAGTTCGACAGTGATGAACACTGAAGCTTTCTTT. The chain is built from TRBV27 and TRBJ1-1, with D perhaps matching TRBD1 (5 bases). CDR3 size: 14 residues. Deletions cut 4 bases from V and 0 bases from J, with 9 bases between. Germline assignment: CDR1 MNHEY and CDR2 SMNVEV (reference sequence).

The CDR3 coding sequence is TGTGCCAGCAGCTCTTCTCCCTCGGACACCATATATTTT. Translation gives CASSSSPSDTIYF. The chain recombines TRBV7-2 with TRBJ1-3; no firm D call. V was trimmed by 4 bases and J by 8 bases, leaving 12 bases between them. Looked up from germline, CDR1 is SGHTA and CDR2 is FQGNSA. The CDR3 extends over 13 amino acids.

The CDR3 loop reads CASVRQGSLPLHF. Written as DNA, the CDR3 is TGTGCCAGCGTAAGACAGGGGAGTTTACCCCTCCACTTT. V usage is TRBV2 and J usage is TRBJ1-6; 8 bases agree with TRBD1. Germline values: CDR1 SNHLY, CDR2 FYNNEI. CDR3 length: 13 residues. After removal of 8 bases from V and 12 bases from J, the junction contained 9 bases not matched to a gene.

In this sample, this clone turned up a few times. The chain combines TRBV19 with TRBJ2-2; the D gene is possibly TRBD2 (5 bases). This CDR3 region has 15 residues. The V end lost 7 bases, the J end lost 5 bases, and 17 bases lay between the germline ends. Germline V gene data show CDR1 as LNHDA and CDR2 as SQIVND (reference sequence). As DNA, the CDR3 is TGTGCCAGTATACCCCCGGGGAGTCAAACCGGGGAGCTGTTTTTT. Protein product: CASIPPGSQTGELFF.

This chain joins TRBV5-8 and TRBJ1-2, with a weak D call TRBD1 (6 bases). Germline CDR1 SGHTS, CDR2 YDEGEE. This CDR3 comprises 15 residues. The V gene lost 3 bases and the J gene lost 4 bases, with 16 bases spanning the gap. CDR3 sequence: CASSSRGLFGYGYTF. The CDR3 DNA reads as TGTGCCAGCAGCTCTAGGGGGTTGTTCGGCTATGGCTACACCTTC.

The rearrangement links TRBV10-3 to TRBJ2-7; maybe TRBD2 (7 bases). CDR1 and CDR2 from the germline V gene are ENHRY and SYGVKD. The CDR3 has 12 residues. V lost 8 bases and J 7 bases, leaving 15 bases between the germline ends. The CDR3 loop is CAIGRGAQEQYF. DNA for the CDR3: TGTGCCATCGGACGGGGGGCGCAAGAGCAGTACTTC.

The chain carries TRBV5-1 and TRBJ1-6; TRBD1 might be the D (5 bases). Trimming left V 4 bases short and J 3 bases short, with 11 bases between. This CDR3 region has 15 residues. From germline, CDR1 is SGHRS and CDR2 YFSETQ. CDR3 sequence: CASSHGQIYNSPLHF. CDR3 DNA sequence: TGCGCCAGCAGCCATGGACAAATCTATAATTCACCCCTCCACTTT.

CDR3 sequence reads: CAISETGTGGLLNTEAFF. DNA for the CDR3: TGTGCCATCAGTGAGACGGGGACAGGGGGCTTATTGAACACTGAAGCTTTCTTT. The J gene is TRBJ1-1, the V gene TRBV10-3; 12 nucleotides match TRBD1. J was trimmed by 0 bases and V by 2 bases; bases with no gene match: 7. Germline-derived CDR1 and CDR2 are ENHRY and SYGVKD. The CDR3 totals 18 residues.